Each of the 5 T cell receptor beta chains below was sequenced from the same sample in a study of CD8 T cells in Susac syndrome. An input of roughly 0.45 to 1 ug of RNA was subjected to reverse transcription using random hexamers. TCRdb re-called the immunoSEQ multiplex PCR reads through MiXCR, storing one row per CDR3 protein. The sample gives about 280,000 distinct CDR3 sequences, about 85% of which show up once; about 0.11% is in the top ten. Specimen: CD8+ T cells from PBMCs. The receptor set was obtained from a human donor with multiple sclerosis.

The V call is TRBV3-1, the J call TRBJ2-2; tentatively, D is TRBD1 (6 bases). The germline gives CDR1 LGHDT, CDR2 YNNKEL (reference sequence). This CDR3 has 18 residues. V was shortened by 1 base and J by 0 bases, with 15 bases between the two germline ends. CDR3 nucleotides: TGTGCCAGCAGCCAAGTGGGGCAGGGGCTAACGAACACCGGGGAGCTGTTTTTT. Amino acids: CASSQVGQGLTNTGELFF. Looking up the rest from reference TRBV3-1 and TRBJ2-2 gives the full variable domain: DTAVSQTPKYLVTQMGNDKSIKCEQNLGHDTMYWYKQDSKKFLKIMFSYNNKELIINETVPNRFSPKSPDKAHLNLHINSLELGDSAVYFCASSQVGQGLTNTGELFFGEGSRLTVL.

The chain joins TRBV27 to TRBJ1-1; tentatively, D is TRBD1 (6 bases). Between the trimmed V and J ends, which lost 4 bases and 4 bases, there was a span of 10 bases. Germline CDR1 MNHEY, CDR2 SMNVEV (reference sequence). The CDR3 consists of 13 residues. The CDR3 DNA reads as TGTGCCAGCAGTTGGAACAGGGTCACTGAAGCTTTCTTT. Translation gives CASSWNRVTEAFF.

The V gene is TRBV20-1, the J gene TRBJ2-1; a possible D gene is TRBD2 (7 bases). The CDR3 contains 18 residues. The germline V gene encodes CDR1 DFQATT and CDR2 SNEGSKA (reference sequence). Trimming removed 6 bases at V and 8 bases at J, with 32 bases between. CDR3 sequence: CSAPWRLALTKGGDEQFF. The DNA of the CDR3 is TGCAGTGCCCCTTGGCGGCTAGCGCTAACTAAGGGGGGGGATGAGCAGTTCTTC.

This chain joins TRBV5-1 and TRBJ1-1; 7 nucleotides match TRBD1. V lost 6 bases and J lost 1; bases outside the gene matches: 12. Germline V CDR1 and CDR2: SGHRS, YFSETQ. The CDR3 runs 16 residues. The CDR3 spells CASNSHPRQGNTEAFF. The CDR3 bases are TGCGCCAGCAACTCCCACCCGAGACAGGGGAACACTGAAGCTTTCTTT.

The V gene is TRBV20-1, the J gene TRBJ1-5, with D possibly matching TRBD1 (6 bases). Germline CDR1 is DFQATT and CDR2 is SNEGSKA (reference sequence). Trimming stripped 6 bases from V and 1 base from J, with 16 bases between. This CDR3 has 15 amino acids. In nucleotides, the CDR3 is TGCAGTGCCACCCGACAGGCCGAAAGCAATCAGCCCCAGCATTTT. It translates to CSATRQAESNQPQHF.